Each of the 14 T cell receptor beta chains below was sequenced from the same sample in a study of T cell responses to AZD1222 COVID-19 vaccine. The protocol was immunoSEQ multiplex PCR, while the TCRdb copy is restricted to in-frame clones and leaves out a portion. The sample comprises 100,000 to 150,000 clones, about 89% of which are singletons, and 5% to 6.5% rests with the top ten. Sequenced here: peripheral blood, sampled on day 0 of AZD1222 vaccination. Receptors were obtained from an adult in good health.

The V gene is TRBV15, the J gene TRBJ2-7; 9 bases align to TRBD1. The CDR3 runs 16 residues. V shed 2 bases, J shed 3 bases, and the junction held 8 bases outside the gene matches. Germline CDR1 and CDR2: LNHNV and YYDKDF (reference sequence). The CDR3 sequence: CATSRKLPGQGYEQYF. Written as DNA, the CDR3 is TGTGCCACCAGCAGAAAGCTTCCGGGACAGGGCTACGAGCAGTACTTC.

The chain is built from TRBV5-1 and TRBJ2-2; no firm D call. V was trimmed by 6 bases and J by 0 bases, leaving 9 bases between them. Germline lookup yields CDR1 SGHRS and CDR2 YFSETQ. This CDR3 spans 14 amino acids. CDR3 coding DNA: TGCGCCAGCACCCGGGCATCGAACACCGGGGAGCTGTTTTTT. Protein: CASTRASNTGELFF.

The chain is built from TRBV19 and TRBJ1-2; D unclear. This CDR3 has 13 amino acids. CDR1 and CDR2 from the germline V gene are LNHDA and SQIVND (reference sequence). Trimming stripped 3 bases from V and 5 bases from J, with 10 bases between. CDR3 bases: TGTGCCAGTAGTATTGGCCGATCGTATGGCTACACCTTC. Translation gives CASSIGRSYGYTF.

The chain joins TRBV18 to TRBJ2-1, with D unclear. CDR1 is KGHSH and CDR2 is LQKENI in the germline V gene. V gave up 3 bases and J gave up 6 bases, with 9 bases separating them. CDR3 size: 13 residues. The CDR3 reads CASSPAVVNEQFF. The CDR3 bases are TGTGCCAGCTCACCGGCCGTAGTCAATGAGCAGTTCTTC.

The rearrangement links TRBV29-1 to TRBJ1-2, with a weak D call TRBD1 (5 bases). This CDR3 has 12 residues. Germline V gene sequence: CDR1 SQVTM, CDR2 ANQGSEA. V shed 4 bases and J shed 8 bases, with 14 bases lying between them. In nucleotides, the CDR3 is TGCAGCGTTGGGTTGCAGGGTAGCGGCTACACCTTC. It is translated as CSVGLQGSGYTF.

The V and J genes are TRBV27 and TRBJ1-1; perhaps TRBD1 as D (6 bases). Germline values: CDR1 MNHEY, CDR2 SMNVEV (reference sequence). The V end was cut by 6 bases, the J end by 1 base, with 12 bases between. The CDR3 is made up of 14 amino acids. In DNA form, the CDR3 reads TGTGCCAGCAGCAGGGGCGGTCAGAACACTGAAGCTTTCTTT. Translation gives CASSRGGQNTEAFF.

This sequence joins TRBV5-6 and TRBJ1-1; D ambiguous. The CDR3 has 13 amino acids. V was cut by 7 bases and J by 1 base, with 11 bases left in between. Germline assignment: CDR1 SGHDT and CDR2 YYEEEE. CDR3 DNA sequence: TGTGCCAGCTCGAACCAAGCGAACACTGAAGCTTTCTTT. It translates to CASSNQANTEAFF.

This rearrangement joins TRBV28 to TRBJ2-1, with TRBD1 identical over 11 bases. Germline CDR1 reads MDHEN; CDR2 reads SYDVKM. With 5 bases clipped from V and 7 bases from J, the junction kept 10 bases outside the gene matches. The length of the CDR3 is 16 residues. The CDR3: CASSPFGTGGSNEQFF. In DNA, the CDR3 is TGTGCCAGCAGTCCTTTCGGGACAGGGGGAAGTAATGAGCAGTTCTTC.

The chain links TRBV6-5 to TRBJ1-1; D is undetermined. Trimming shortened V by 4 bases and J by 5 bases, and 17 bases separated the two germline ends. Germline CDR1 MNHEY, CDR2 SVGAGI. CDR3 size: 15 residues. In nucleotides, the CDR3 is TGTGCCAGCAGTTCCGGCGGTTGGGCGGGGACTGAAGCTTTCTTT. Translated: CASSSGGWAGTEAFF.

The V call is TRBV11-2, the J call TRBJ1-1; weak D call: TRBD1 (6 bases). The CDR3 covers 13 residues. CDR1 and CDR2 (germline): SGHAT, FQNNGV. V shed 1 base and J shed 10 bases, with 13 bases lying between them. The CDR3 bases are TGTGCCAGCAGCTTAGGCTGGGGGCAGGGAGCTTTCTTT. It encodes CASSLGWGQGAFF.

The rearrangement links TRBV27 to TRBJ2-1; TRBD1 matches 7 bases. Trimming took 1 base from V and 3 from J; bases not matched to a gene: 3. Germline CDR1 MNHEY, CDR2 SMNVEV (reference sequence). The CDR3 contains 15 residues. The CDR3, as DNA: TGTGCCAGCAGTTTATTAGGGGGCAACTACAATGAGCAGTTCTTC. Translating gives CASSLLGGNYNEQFF.

V usage is TRBV18 and J usage is TRBJ1-5; D call uncertain. V gave up 6 bases and J gave up 7 bases, with 10 bases separating them. There are 12 residues in the CDR3. From germline, CDR1 is KGHSH and CDR2 LQKENI. CDR3 DNA sequence: TGTGCCAGCTCTCGAGAGGGACAGCCCCAGCATTTT. Translating it yields CASSREGQPQHF.

This chain uses TRBV5-1 with TRBJ2-2; D may be TRBD2 (5 bases). Germline V gene sequence: CDR1 SGHRS, CDR2 YFSETQ. Trimming removed 7 bases from V and 6 bases from J, with 16 bases in between. The CDR3 runs 14 residues. CDR3 sequence (DNA): TGCGCCAGCGGTGGAGCGGATACACCCGGGGAGCTGTTTTTT. Its translation: CASGGADTPGELFF.

The rearrangement uses TRBV7-9 and TRBJ2-3; D possibly corresponds to TRBD2 (6 bases). The ends were cut back, 4 bases at V and 6 bases at J, with 17 bases in the middle. CDR3 length: 15 amino acids. Germline assignment: CDR1 SEHNR and CDR2 FQNEAQ (reference sequence). The CDR3 reads CASSYRDSRRDTQYF. For the CDR3, the DNA is TGTGCCAGCAGCTACCGGGACTCGCGACGGGATACGCAGTATTTT.